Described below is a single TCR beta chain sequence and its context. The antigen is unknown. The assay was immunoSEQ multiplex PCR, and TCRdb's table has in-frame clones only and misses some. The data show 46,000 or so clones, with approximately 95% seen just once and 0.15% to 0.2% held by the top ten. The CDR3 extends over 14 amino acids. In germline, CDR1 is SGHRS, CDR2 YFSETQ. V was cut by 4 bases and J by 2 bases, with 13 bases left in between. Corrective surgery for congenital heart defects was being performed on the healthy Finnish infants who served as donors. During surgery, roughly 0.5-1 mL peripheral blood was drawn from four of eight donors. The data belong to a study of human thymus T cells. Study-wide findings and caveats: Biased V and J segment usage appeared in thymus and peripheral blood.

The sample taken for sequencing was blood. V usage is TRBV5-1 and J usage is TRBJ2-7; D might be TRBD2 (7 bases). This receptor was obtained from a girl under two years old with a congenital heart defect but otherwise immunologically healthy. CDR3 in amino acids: CASSLGGATYEQYF. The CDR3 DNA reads TGCGCCAGCAGCCTAGGGGGGGCGACCTACGAGCAGTACTTC.